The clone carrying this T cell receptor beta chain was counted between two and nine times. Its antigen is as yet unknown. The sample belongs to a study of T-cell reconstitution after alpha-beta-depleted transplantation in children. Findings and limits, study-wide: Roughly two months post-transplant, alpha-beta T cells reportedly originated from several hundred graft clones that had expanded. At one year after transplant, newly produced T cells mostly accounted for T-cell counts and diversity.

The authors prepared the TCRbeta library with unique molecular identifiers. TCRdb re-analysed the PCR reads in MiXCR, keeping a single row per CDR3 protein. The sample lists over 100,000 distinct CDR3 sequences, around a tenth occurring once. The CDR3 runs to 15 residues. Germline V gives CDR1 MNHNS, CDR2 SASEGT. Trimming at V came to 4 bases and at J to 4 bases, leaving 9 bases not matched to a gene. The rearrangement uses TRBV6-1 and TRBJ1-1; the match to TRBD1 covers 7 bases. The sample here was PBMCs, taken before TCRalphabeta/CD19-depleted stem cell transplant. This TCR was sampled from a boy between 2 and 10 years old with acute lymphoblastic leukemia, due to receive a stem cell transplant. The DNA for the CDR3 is TGTGCCAGCAGTGGAGAGGACAGGCCGGGCACTGAAGCTTTCTTT. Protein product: CASSGEDRPGTEAFF.